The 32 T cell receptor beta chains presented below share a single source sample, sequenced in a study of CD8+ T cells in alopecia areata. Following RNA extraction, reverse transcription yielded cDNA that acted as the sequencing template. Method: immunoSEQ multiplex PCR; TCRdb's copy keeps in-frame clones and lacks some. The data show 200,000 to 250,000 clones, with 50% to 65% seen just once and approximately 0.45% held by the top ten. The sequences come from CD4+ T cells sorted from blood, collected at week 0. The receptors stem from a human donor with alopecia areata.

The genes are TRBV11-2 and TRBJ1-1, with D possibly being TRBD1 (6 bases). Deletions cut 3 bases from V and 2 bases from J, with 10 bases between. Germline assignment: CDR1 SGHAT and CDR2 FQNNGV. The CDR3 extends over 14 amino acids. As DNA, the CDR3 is TGTGCCAGCAGCTTTCACAGGGTAAACACTGAAGCTTTCTTT. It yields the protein CASSFHRVNTEAFF.

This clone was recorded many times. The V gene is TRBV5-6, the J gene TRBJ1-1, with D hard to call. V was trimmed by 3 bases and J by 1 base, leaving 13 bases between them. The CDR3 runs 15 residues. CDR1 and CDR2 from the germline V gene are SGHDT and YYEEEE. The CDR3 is CASSWEQRENTEAFF. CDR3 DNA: TGTGCCAGCAGCTGGGAACAGAGGGAGAACACTGAAGCTTTCTTT. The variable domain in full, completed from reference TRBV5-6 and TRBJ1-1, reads DAGVTQSPTHLIKTRGQQVTLRCSPKSGHDTVSWYQQALGQGPQFIFQYYEEEERQRGNFPDRFSGHQFPNYSSELNVNALLLGDSALYLCASSWEQRENTEAFFGQGTRLTVV.

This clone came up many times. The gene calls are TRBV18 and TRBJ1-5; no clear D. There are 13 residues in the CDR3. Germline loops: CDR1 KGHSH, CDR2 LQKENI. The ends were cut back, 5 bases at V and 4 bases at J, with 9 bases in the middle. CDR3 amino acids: CASSTGANQPQHF. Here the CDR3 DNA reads TGTGCCAGCTCAACCGGAGCGAATCAGCCCCAGCATTTT.

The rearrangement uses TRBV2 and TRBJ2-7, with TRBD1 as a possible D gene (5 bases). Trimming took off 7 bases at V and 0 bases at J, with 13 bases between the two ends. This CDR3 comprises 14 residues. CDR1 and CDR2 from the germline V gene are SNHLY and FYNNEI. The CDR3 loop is CASKFVDNSYEQYF. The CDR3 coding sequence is TGTGCCAGCAAATTCGTGGACAACTCCTACGAGCAGTACTTC.

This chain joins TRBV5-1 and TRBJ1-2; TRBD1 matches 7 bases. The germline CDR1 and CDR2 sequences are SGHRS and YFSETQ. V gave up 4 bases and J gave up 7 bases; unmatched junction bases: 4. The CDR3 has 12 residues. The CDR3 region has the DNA TGCGCCAGCAGCAGCTCAGGGGGTGGCTACACCTTC. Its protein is CASSSSGGGYTF.

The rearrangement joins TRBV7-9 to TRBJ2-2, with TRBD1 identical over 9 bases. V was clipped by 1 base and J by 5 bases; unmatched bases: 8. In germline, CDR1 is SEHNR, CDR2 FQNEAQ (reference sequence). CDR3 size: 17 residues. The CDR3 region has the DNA TGTGCCAGCAGCTTAGAGCGTGGACAGGGGAAAACCGGGGAGCTGTTTTTT. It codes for CASSLERGQGKTGELFF.

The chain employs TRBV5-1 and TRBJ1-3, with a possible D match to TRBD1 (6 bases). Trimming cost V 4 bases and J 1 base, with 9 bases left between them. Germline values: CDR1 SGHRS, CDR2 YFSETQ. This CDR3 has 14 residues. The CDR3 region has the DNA TGCGCCAGCAGCGGGGGCAGTTCTGGAAACACCATATATTTT. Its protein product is CASSGGSSGNTIYF.

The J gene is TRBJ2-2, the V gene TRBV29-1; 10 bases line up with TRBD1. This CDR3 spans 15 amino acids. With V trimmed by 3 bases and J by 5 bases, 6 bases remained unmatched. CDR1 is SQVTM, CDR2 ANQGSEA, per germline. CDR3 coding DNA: TGCAGCGTTGATGGGGACAGGGGAGGAACCGGGGAGCTGTTTTTT. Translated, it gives CSVDGDRGGTGELFF.

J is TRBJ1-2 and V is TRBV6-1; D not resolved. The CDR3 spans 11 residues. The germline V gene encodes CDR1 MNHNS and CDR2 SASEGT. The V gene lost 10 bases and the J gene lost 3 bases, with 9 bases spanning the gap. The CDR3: CATERHYGYTF. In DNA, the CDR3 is TGTGCCACCGAGAGACACTATGGCTACACCTTC.

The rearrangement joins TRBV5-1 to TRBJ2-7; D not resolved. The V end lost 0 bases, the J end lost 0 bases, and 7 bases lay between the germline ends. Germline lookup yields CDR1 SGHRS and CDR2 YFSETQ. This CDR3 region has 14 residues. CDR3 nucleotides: TGCGCCAGCAGCTTGGCCGGCGGCTCCTACGAGCAGTACTTC. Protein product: CASSLAGGSYEQYF.

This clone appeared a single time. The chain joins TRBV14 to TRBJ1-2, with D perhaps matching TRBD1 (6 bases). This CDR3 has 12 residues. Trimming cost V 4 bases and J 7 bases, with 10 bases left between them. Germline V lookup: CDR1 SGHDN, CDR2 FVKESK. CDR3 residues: CASSPGGPGYTF. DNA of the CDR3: TGTGCCAGCAGCCCCGGGGGGCCTGGCTACACCTTC.

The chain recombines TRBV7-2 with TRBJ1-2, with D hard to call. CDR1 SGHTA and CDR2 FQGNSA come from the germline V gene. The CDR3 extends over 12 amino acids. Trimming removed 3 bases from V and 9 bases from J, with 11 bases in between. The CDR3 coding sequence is TGTGCCAGCAGCTTTTATCCGGGTAGCTACACCTTC. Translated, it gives CASSFYPGSYTF.

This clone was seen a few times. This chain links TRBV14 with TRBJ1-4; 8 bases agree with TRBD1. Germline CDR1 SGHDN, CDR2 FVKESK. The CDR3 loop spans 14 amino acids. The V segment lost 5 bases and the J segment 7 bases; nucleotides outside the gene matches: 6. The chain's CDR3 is CASSGGQVREKLFF. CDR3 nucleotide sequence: TGTGCCAGCAGCGGGGGACAGGTTCGTGAAAAACTGTTTTTT. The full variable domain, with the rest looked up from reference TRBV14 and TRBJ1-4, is EAGVTQFPSHSVIEKGQTVTLRCDPISGHDNLYWYRRVMGKEIKFLLHFVKESKQDESGMPNNRFLAERTGGTYSTLKVQPAELEDSGVYFCASSGGQVREKLFFGSGTQLSVL.

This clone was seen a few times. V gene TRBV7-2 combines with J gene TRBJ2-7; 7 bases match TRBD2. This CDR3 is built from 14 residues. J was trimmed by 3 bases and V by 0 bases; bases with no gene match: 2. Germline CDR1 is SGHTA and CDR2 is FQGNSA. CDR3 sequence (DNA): TGTGCCAGCAGCTTAGCAGCGGGAAGCTACGAGCAGTACTTC. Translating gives CASSLAAGSYEQYF.

The CDR3 bases are TGTGCCAGCAGCTTAGGCAGGAGGGGTGAGCAGTTCTTC. It is translated as CASSLGRRGEQFF. The chain is built from TRBV13 and TRBJ2-1, with D perhaps TRBD2 (6 bases). This CDR3 spans 13 amino acids. Germline assignment: CDR1 PRHDT and CDR2 FYEKMQ (reference sequence). The V end was cut by 0 bases, the J end by 9 bases, with 9 bases between. Full variable domain (outside the CDR3, taken from reference TRBV13 and TRBJ2-1): AAGVIQSPRHLIKEKRETATLKCYPIPRHDTVYWYQQGPGQDPQFLISFYEKMQSDKGSIPDRFSAQQFSDYHSELNMSSLELGDSALYFCASSLGRRGEQFFGPGTRLTVL.

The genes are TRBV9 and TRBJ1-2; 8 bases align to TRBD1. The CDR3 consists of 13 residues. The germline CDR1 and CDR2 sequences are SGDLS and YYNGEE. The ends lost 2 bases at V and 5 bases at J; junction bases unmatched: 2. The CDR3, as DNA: TGTGCCAGCAGCGTTGGACAGGGTTATGGCTACACCTTC. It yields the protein CASSVGQGYGYTF.

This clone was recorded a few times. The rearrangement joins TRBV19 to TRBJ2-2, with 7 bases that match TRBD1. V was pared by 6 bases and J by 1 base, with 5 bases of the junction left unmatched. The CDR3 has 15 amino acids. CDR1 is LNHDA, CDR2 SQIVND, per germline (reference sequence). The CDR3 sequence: CASRTGVLNTGELFF. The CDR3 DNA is TGTGCCAGTAGAACAGGGGTCCTGAACACCGGGGAGCTGTTTTTT.

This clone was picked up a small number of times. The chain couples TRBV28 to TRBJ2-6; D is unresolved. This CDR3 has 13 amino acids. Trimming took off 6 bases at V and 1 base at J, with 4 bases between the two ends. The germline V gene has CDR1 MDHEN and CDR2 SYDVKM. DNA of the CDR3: TGTGCCAGCAGCCCTTCTGGGGCCAACGTCCTGACTTTC. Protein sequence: CASSPSGANVLTF. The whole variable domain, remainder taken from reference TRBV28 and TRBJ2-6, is DVKVTQSSRYLVKRTGEKVFLECVQDMDHENMFWYRQDPGLGLRLIYFSYDVKMKEKGDIPEGYSVSREKKERFSLILESASTNQTSMYLCASSPSGANVLTFGAGSRLTVL.

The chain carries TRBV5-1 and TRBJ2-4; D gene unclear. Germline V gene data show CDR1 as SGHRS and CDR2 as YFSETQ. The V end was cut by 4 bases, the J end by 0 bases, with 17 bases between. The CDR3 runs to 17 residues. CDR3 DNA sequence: TGCGCCAGCAGCCGTCGTCACAGCGAGATAGCCAAAAACATTCAGTACTTC. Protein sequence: CASSRRHSEIAKNIQYF.

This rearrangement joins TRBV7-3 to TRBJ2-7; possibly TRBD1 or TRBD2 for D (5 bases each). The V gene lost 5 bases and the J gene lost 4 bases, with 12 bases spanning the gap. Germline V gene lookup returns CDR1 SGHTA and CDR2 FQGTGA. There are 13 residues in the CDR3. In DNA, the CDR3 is TGTGCCAGCAGCATCGGGACGGGGTACGAGCAGTACTTC. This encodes CASSIGTGYEQYF.

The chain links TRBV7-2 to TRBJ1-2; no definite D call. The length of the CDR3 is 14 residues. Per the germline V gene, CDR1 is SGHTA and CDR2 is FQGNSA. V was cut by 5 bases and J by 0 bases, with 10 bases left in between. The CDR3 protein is CASSPDTSNYGYTF. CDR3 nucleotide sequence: TGTGCCAGCAGCCCCGACACCTCTAACTATGGCTACACCTTC.

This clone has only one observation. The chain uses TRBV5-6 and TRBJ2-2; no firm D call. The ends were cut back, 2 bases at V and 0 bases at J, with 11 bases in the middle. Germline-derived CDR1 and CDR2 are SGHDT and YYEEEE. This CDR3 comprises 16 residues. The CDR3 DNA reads TGTGCCAGCAGCTTTGACGGCCACGCGAACACCGGGGAGCTGTTTTTT. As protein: CASSFDGHANTGELFF.

The CDR3: CASSGPGAGYGYTF. CDR3 nucleotides: TGTGCCAGCAGCGGCCCCGGGGCAGGCTATGGCTACACCTTC. The J gene is TRBJ1-2, the V gene TRBV5-4, with D perhaps TRBD1 (5 bases). The V and J ends lost 4 bases and 4 bases respectively, with 14 bases between them. This CDR3 spans 14 amino acids. Germline assignment: CDR1 SGHNT and CDR2 YYREEE (reference sequence). The variable domain in full, completed from reference TRBV5-4 and TRBJ1-2, reads ETGVTQSPTHLIKTRGQQVTLRCSSQSGHNTVSWYQQALGQGPQFIFQYYREEENGRGNFPPRFSGLQFPNYSSELNVNALELDDSALYLCASSGPGAGYGYTFGSGTRLTVV.

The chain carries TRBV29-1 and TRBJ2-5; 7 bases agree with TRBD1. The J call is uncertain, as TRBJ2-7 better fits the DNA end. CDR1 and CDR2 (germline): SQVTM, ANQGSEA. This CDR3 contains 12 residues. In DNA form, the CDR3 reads TGCAGCGTTGGAGGGACAGCCTACGAGCAGTACTTC. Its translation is CSVGGTAYEQYF.

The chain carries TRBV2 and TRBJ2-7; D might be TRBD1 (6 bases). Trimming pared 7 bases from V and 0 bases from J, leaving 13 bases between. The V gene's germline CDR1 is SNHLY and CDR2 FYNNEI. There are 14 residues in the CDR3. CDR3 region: CASMHPGASYEQYF. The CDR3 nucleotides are TGTGCCAGCATGCACCCAGGGGCCTCCTACGAGCAGTACTTC.

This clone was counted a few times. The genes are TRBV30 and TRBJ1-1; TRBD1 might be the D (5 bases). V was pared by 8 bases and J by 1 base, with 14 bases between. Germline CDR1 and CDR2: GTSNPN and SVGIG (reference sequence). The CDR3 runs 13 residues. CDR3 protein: CAAPRRANTEAFF. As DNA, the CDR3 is TGTGCCGCCCCCCGCAGGGCGAACACTGAAGCTTTCTTT.

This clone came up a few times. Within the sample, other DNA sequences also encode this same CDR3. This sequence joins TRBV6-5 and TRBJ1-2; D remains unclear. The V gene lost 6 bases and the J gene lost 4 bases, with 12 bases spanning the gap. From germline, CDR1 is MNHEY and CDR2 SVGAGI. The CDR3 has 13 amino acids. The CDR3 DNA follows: TGTGCCAGCAGCCCGGAGGGTCCCTATGGCTACACCTTC. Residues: CASSPEGPYGYTF.

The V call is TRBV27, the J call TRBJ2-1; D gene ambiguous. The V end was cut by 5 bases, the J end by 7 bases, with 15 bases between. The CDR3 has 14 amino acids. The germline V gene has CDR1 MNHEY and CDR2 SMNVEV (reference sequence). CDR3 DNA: TGTGCCAGCAGTAACTTTCGGGCATCGAATGAGCAGTTCTTC. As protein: CASSNFRASNEQFF.

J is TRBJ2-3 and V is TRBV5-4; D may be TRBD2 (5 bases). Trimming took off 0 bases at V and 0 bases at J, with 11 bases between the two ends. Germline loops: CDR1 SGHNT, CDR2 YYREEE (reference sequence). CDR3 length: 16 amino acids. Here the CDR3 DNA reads TGTGCCAGCAGCTTGGGGTACGGACTTAGCACAGATACGCAGTATTTT. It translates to CASSLGYGLSTDTQYF.

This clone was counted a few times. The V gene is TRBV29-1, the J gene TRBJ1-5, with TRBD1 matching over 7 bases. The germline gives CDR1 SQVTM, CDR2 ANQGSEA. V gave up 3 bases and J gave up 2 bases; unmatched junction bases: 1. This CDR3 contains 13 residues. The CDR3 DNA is TGCAGCGTTGAGCAGGGGGGCAATCAGCCCCAGCATTTT. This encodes CSVEQGGNQPQHF.

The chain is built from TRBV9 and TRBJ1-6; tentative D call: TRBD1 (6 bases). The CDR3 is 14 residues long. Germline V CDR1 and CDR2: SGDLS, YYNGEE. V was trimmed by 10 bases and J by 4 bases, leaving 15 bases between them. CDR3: CAGLRTAYNSPLHF. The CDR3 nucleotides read TGTGCCGGTCTTCGGACAGCTTATAATTCACCCCTCCACTTT.

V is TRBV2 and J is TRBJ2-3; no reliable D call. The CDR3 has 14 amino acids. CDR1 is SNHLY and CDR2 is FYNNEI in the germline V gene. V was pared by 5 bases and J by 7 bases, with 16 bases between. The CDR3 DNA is TGTGCCAGCAGTCTTACTGAAGACGGAAATACGCAGTATTTT. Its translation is CASSLTEDGNTQYF.